The 14 T cell receptor beta chains below were found in one sample sequenced in a study of T cell repertoires in cytomegalovirus infection (dated by TCRdb to the late 2010s). Sequencing took place on an Illumina HiSeq 1500. The public reads were reanalyzed by TCRdb: fastp trimming at Q25, MiXCR alignment, in-frame beta chains only. A single entry per CDR3 protein holds the most common genes and DNA from its merged rows. The sample yields about 140,000 distinct CDR3 sequences; roughly 6% were counted once. Together, the top ten hold over 15% of the sample. Sequences were obtained from PBMCs. The receptors shown here come from a human donor in good health (CMV status not recorded). Some clones in this sample may be carry-over from other donors' samples.

The table lists this clonotype with many counts. This chain links TRBV7-2 with TRBJ2-5; D perhaps matches TRBD2 (6 bases). Trimming cost V 8 bases and J 2 bases, with 21 bases left between them. The CDR3 consists of 16 residues. Germline V CDR1 and CDR2: SGHTA, FQGNSA. CDR3 nucleotides: TGTGCCAGCGCAAAAGCCGCGGGGATGGGGCAAGAGACCCAGTACTTC. Translation: CASAKAAGMGQETQYF.

This clonotype was counted at least ten times. The rearrangement links TRBV7-2 to TRBJ2-5; D is unclear. CDR3 length equals 15 residues. Germline CDR1 SGHTA, CDR2 FQGNSA. Trimming shortened V by 0 bases and J by 5 bases, and 13 bases separated the two germline ends. CDR3 nucleotide sequence: TGTGCCAGCAGCTTAGCGATTGGTATCCAGGAGACCCAGTACTTC. It is translated as CASSLAIGIQETQYF.

This clonotype has at least ten counts. The J gene is TRBJ1-2, the V gene TRBV28; the match to TRBD1 covers 9 bases. The CDR3 spans 17 residues. V shed 7 bases, J shed 0 bases, and the junction held 12 bases outside the gene matches. CDR1 and CDR2 (germline): MDHEN, SYDVKM. CDR3 nucleotides: TGTGCCAGCATCCAAGCCGGGACAGGGACTGCTAACTATGGCTACACCTTC. Translation: CASIQAGTGTANYGYTF.

The sample holds many counts of this clonotype. This chain links TRBV6-2 or TRBV6-3 with TRBJ2-3; unclear D gene. The ends were cut back, 8 bases at V and 5 bases at J, with 11 bases in the middle. The germline V gene has CDR1 MNHEY and CDR2 SVGEGT. The CDR3 contains 12 residues. The CDR3, as DNA: TGTGCCAGCTCGAGTATCGGAGATACGCAGTATTTT. It encodes CASSSIGDTQYF.

This clonotype appeared many times. J is TRBJ1-4 and V is TRBV19; perhaps TRBD1 as D (6 bases). V was cut by 6 bases and J by 0 bases, with 20 bases left in between. This CDR3 has 18 amino acids. Germline V gene lookup returns CDR1 LNHDA and CDR2 SQIVND (reference sequence). DNA of the CDR3: TGTGCCAGTAGCCTCGGGTCGACAGGAAAAGCAACTAATGAAAAACTGTTTTTT. Translated: CASSLGSTGKATNEKLFF.

This clonotype was recorded many times. The chain joins TRBV6-1 to TRBJ2-3; D gene ambiguous. This CDR3 is 14 amino acids long. Trimming stripped 6 bases from V and 2 bases from J, with 12 bases between. Looked up from germline, CDR1 is MNHNS and CDR2 is SASEGT. DNA for the CDR3: TGTGCCAGCAGGTGGTCAGGTGACACAGATACGCAGTATTTT. Its protein product is CASRWSGDTDTQYF.

At least ten counts were recorded for this clonotype. The rearrangement joins TRBV7-2 to TRBJ1-5, with D hard to call. V lost 1 base, J lost 0 bases, and 7 bases lay in between. CDR1 is SGHTA, CDR2 FQGNSA, per germline. The CDR3 loop spans 15 amino acids. The DNA for the CDR3 is TGTGCCAGCAGCTTAGGGGATCATAGCAATCAGCCCCAGCATTTT. It translates to CASSLGDHSNQPQHF.

This clonotype came up many times. The chain is built from TRBV18 and TRBJ1-5; maybe TRBD1 (6 bases). Germline CDR1 reads KGHSH; CDR2 reads LQKENI. The CDR3 totals 13 residues. The V end was cut by 3 bases, the J end by 9 bases, with 12 bases between. As DNA, the CDR3 is TGTGCCAGCTCACCGTCAGGGGACCGGCCCCAGCATTTT. This translates into CASSPSGDRPQHF.

Only a few counts were recorded for this clonotype. The J gene is TRBJ2-5, the V gene TRBV30; 11 nucleotides match TRBD2. CDR1 GTSNPN and CDR2 SVGIG come from the germline V gene (reference sequence). This CDR3 has 16 amino acids. The junction had 10 bases not matched to a gene; V was cut back by 2 bases and J by 5 bases. The CDR3, as DNA: TGTGCCTGGAGTCCTCTAGCGGGGGGCCCTATGGAGACCCAGTACTTC. Its protein product is CAWSPLAGGPMETQYF.

This chain joins TRBV2 and TRBJ1-4; D gene uncertain. Trimming shortened V by 2 bases and J by 7 bases, and 11 bases separated the two germline ends. This CDR3 has 14 residues. The germline CDR1 and CDR2 sequences are SNHLY and FYNNEI. The CDR3 sequence is CASSERQTGEKLFF. CDR3 in DNA: TGTGCCAGCAGTGAACGGCAAACCGGTGAAAAACTGTTTTTT.

This clonotype was seen more than once but under ten times. The chain has TRBV12-3 or TRBV12-4 and TRBJ2-3; D might be TRBD2 (6 bases). The CDR3 extends over 14 amino acids. The V end was cut by 7 bases, the J end by 8 bases, with 19 bases between. The CDR3 DNA follows: TGTGCCAGCACTCCGGACCTACGGGGAGGTACGCAGTATTTT. Protein: CASTPDLRGGTQYF.

The sample holds a few counts of this clonotype. The V and J genes are TRBV28 and TRBJ2-3; 12 positions agree with TRBD2. Germline loops: CDR1 MDHEN, CDR2 SYDVKM. This CDR3 is 14 amino acids long. The junction had 5 bases not matched to a gene; V was cut back by 6 bases and J by 7 bases. The CDR3 spells CASSQTSGGNTQYF. CDR3 nucleotides: TGTGCCAGCAGCCAAACTAGCGGGGGGAATACGCAGTATTTT. Full variable domain (rest looked up from reference TRBV28 and TRBJ2-3): DVKVTQSSRYLVKRTGEKVFLECVQDMDHENMFWYRQDPGLGLRLIYFSYDVKMKEKGDIPEGYSVSREKKERFSLILESASTNQTSMYLCASSQTSGGNTQYFGPGTRLTVL.

In its sample, this clonotype was seen a few times. The V and J genes are TRBV9 and TRBJ1-2; maybe TRBD1 (5 bases). V was trimmed by 0 bases and J by 11 bases, leaving 14 bases between them. The germline CDR1 and CDR2 sequences are SGDLS and YYNGEE. The CDR3 runs 13 residues. CDR3 in amino acids: CASSVGTTGLYTF. The CDR3 region has the DNA TGTGCCAGCAGCGTAGGCACCACGGGACTTTACACCTTC. Full variable domain (outside the CDR3, taken from reference TRBV9 and TRBJ1-2): DSGVTQTPKHLITATGQRVTLRCSPRSGDLSVYWYQQSLDQGLQFLIQYYNGEERAKGNILERFSAQQFPDLHSELNLSSLELGDSALYFCASSVGTTGLYTFGSGTRLTVV.

The V gene is TRBV28, the J gene TRBJ2-3, with D maybe TRBD1 (5 bases). Between the trimmed V and J ends, which lost 1 base and 4 bases, there was a span of 9 bases. Germline V lookup: CDR1 MDHEN, CDR2 SYDVKM. This CDR3 contains 14 residues. CDR3 DNA: TGTGCCAGCAGTTTATCCGACAGAGCAGATACGCAGTATTTT. Amino acids: CASSLSDRADTQYF.